This TCR beta chain was observed in a study of blood T cells in healthy people across ages. Extracted total RNA amounted to at least 5.5 micrograms for each sample. Primers used in a second PCR of roughly 6 to 11 cycles were a sample-barcoded 5' primer and a J-beta primer mix. TCRdb reprocessed the 5' RACE reads with MiXCR, giving one entry per CDR3 protein. This sample carries approximately 1.5 million distinct CDR3 sequences, under 55% of them seen once, and the ten largest clones take just over 4%. V dropped 4 bases and J dropped 2 bases, with 21 bases sitting between them. Per the germline V gene, CDR1 is SGHAT and CDR2 is FQNNGV. The CDR3 is 17 amino acids.

The chain joins TRBV11-2 to TRBJ2-7; D is unclear. The TCR originated in a woman younger than 35 in good health. The sequenced sample was blood. CDR3 residues: CASSSLQVKQSTYEQYF. In nucleotides, the CDR3 is TGTGCCAGCAGCTCACTTCAAGTTAAACAATCCACCTACGAGCAGTACTTC.